This TCR beta chain appears in the sequencing data of a study of shared clonotypes between healthy human individuals. The CDR3 is 13 residues long. The germline V gene has CDR1 SEHNR and CDR2 FQNEAQ (reference sequence). Trimming removed 0 bases from V and 5 bases from J, with 8 bases in between. Profiling relied on immunoSEQ multiplex PCR, and the TCRdb table lists in-frame clones only, not all of them. Here the sample spans about 1 million clones, more than 60% being singletons. The sample taken for sequencing was memory CD4+ T cells sorted from blood. Subset here: CD45RA-negative fraction. The origin of this receptor is a man between 18 and 35 years old in good health. The V call is TRBV7-9, the J call TRBJ2-7; a possible D gene is TRBD1 (6 bases). The CDR3 sequence: CASSLAGGNEQYF. CDR3 bases: TGTGCCAGCAGCTTAGCAGGGGGAAACGAGCAGTACTTC. Together with reference TRBV7-9 and TRBJ2-7, the CDR3 gives the full variable domain: DTGVSQNPRHKITKRGQNVTFRCDPISEHNRLYWYRQTLGQGPEFLTYFQNEAQLEKSRLLSDRFSAERPKGSFSTLEIQRTEQGDSAMYLCASSLAGGNEQYFGPGTRLTVT.